The entry below gives a single T cell receptor beta chain sequence along with its context. The specificity of this receptor is unknown. Base qualities are not recorded, but no much larger clone differs from it by a single base. The junction shows trimming of 0 bases on V and 6 bases on J, plus 9 bases between the germline ends. There are 13 amino acids in the CDR3, from cysteine to phenylalanine inclusive. CDR3 DNA is the only sequence kept; it has 39 bases, read in frame from the first base. CDR1 and CDR2, per the germline V gene (reference sequence), are MNHEY and SMNVEV. Receptor amplification or capture employed the immunoSEQ multiplex PCR assay. For the multiplex PCR, a mixture combining 60 forward primers for TCR Vbeta segments and 13 reverse primers for TCR Jbeta segments was used. Amplification of the CDR3 region of rearranged TCR beta genes was performed with a multiplex PCR assay on genomic DNA. The Illumina HiSeq System was used to sequence the amplified TCR beta libraries as 87-base-pair reads. For the original study's pipeline: A later analysis counted tens of millions of unique TCR beta chains across the 640 or so repertoires, and 10 million to 12 million of these chains were shared by at least two donors. Raw reads were error-corrected and collapsed into unique sequences with a nearest-neighbor algorithm that merged closely related sequences to remove PCR and sequencing errors. Alignment of CDR3 sequences to IMGT reference sequences was used to assign V, D and J gene segments. For a sequence to be retained, a match of at least six nucleotides to both a V gene segment and a J gene segment was required. Rearrangements were classified as productive when the CDR3 lacked stop codons and remained in frame with V and J, and all other rearrangements were classified as non-productive. Following IMGT convention, CDR3 was defined as the stretch from the second conserved V-encoded cysteine to the conserved J-encoded phenylalanine. Sequences without an unambiguous match to a single V gene segment were excluded from the earlier analysis of about 600 of the donors. In an earlier analysis of a few hundred of the donors, V segments were called functional above 56.7% productive rearrangements and were called segregating when the between-donor standard deviation exceeded 5%. A statistical classification framework was built for diagnosing cytomegalovirus status from the catalog of TCR beta chain sequences. In a later analysis, V and J genes were assigned by comparing TCR nucleotide sequences against IMGT/GENE-DB human TR gene sequences. Using the TCRdist pipeline, a later analysis assigned CDR3 sequences along with most-parsimonious VDJ recombination scenarios. A later analysis defined each TCR beta chain by its CDR3 amino acid sequence plus V-gene family, and excluded reads lacking a unique V-gene family. As a way to deal with suspected cross-contamination and a sequencing artifact, a later analysis dropped under 600 nucleotide sequences that were highly shared and had low generation probability. For each public chain, a later analysis derived a clonal expansion index from normalized ranks of inferred template counts within each repertoire. Generation probabilities in a later analysis came from a VDJ recombination model fitted to out-of-frame rearrangements, and those results were checked against IGoR. In a later analysis, hypergeometric tests were used to score TCR-TCR, TCR-HLA and TCR-CMV co-occurrence, with a repertoire-size bias correction applied to TCR pairs. To estimate false discovery rates, a later analysis permuted the HLA or CMV assignments 20 times. In a later analysis, co-occurring TCRs were grouped with DBSCAN, and TCRdist sequence similarity was added when clustering was performed within HLA-allele-positive subsets. Co-occurrence clustering excluded repertoires with fewer than 30,000 or more than 120,000 public chains, plus five with anomalous nucleotide sharing. TCRdb re-hosts the immuneACCESS table, in-frame sequences only. Its copies lack some clones; in the studies checked, an unresolved V gene accounts for under half of them, and the cause for the rest is not known. Clone size and the V and J calls come from that table; the DNA yielded D and trimming. The sample data list about 120,000 clones, and around 70% of these were observed just once. The top ten clones comprise 3% to 5% of the sample.

The data were taken from a study of cytomegalovirus exposure and HLA in healthy donors (dated by TCRdb to 2017 to 2019). About the investigation overall: An earlier analysis of approximately 640 of the donors reported approximately 290 Gb of sequence data and 120 million or so unique TCR beta sequences from some 180 million T cells. Approximately 310 gigabases of sequencing data and around 87 million unique TCR sequences were included in an early release covering over 600 HLA-typed donors. The genetic ancestry cluster associated with self-reported Caucasian donors included 80% to 90% of the 398 genotyped donors. The study aimed to test whether signatures of past pathogen exposure could be identified by cataloging public T cell receptors. Using immunosequencing, the study profiled T cell repertoires from fewer than 700 subjects and related those repertoires to cytomegalovirus serostatus. Besides the first cohort of roughly 640 subjects, a separate validation cohort made up of roughly 120 different subjects was used. To predict cytomegalovirus infection status, the study brought together high-throughput TCR immunosequencing, statistical association of individual TCRs with disease status, and machine learning. A later analysis re-examined previously published TCR beta repertoires from more than 550 donors and added high-resolution HLA genotyping to investigate patterns of TCR occurrence. The later analysis used no new phenotypic data to find candidate immune exposures, relying instead on TCR beta sequences and their occurrence across donors. To decide whether each TCR beta V gene segment behaved as functional or pseudogenic, an earlier analysis of some 600 of the donors relied on high-throughput TCR beta sequencing. Alongside the repertoire data, information on donor age, sex, ethnicity and CMV serostatus was compiled. A later genetic analysis took genome-wide SNP genotypes for about 60% of the roughly 670 donors and used that subset as a discovery cohort. All discovery cohort repertoires had been generated on a single sequencing platform. Both class I and class II loci were covered by HLA typing, at four-digit resolution. The number of typed donors differed by locus: about 620-630 for A, B, C, DRB1 and DQB1; approximately 520 for DQA1; 606 for DPA1; and 400 to 480 for DPB1. Because of strong linkage in the cohort, roughly five DR-DQ haplotypes were treated as single units for association and clustering. Among around 400 genotyped donors of the cohort, an average of around 250,000 unique TCR beta nucleotide sequences was sequenced per donor, of which about 20% were non-productive.

The cohort comprised hundreds of healthy bone marrow donors. All cohort members were sampled while nominally healthy, although unrecorded immune exposures were likely present. The donor was CMV seropositive and belonged to the group of 270 or so seropositive cohort members. Each donor provided a peripheral blood sample, and peripheral blood mononuclear cells were used for TCR beta sequencing. The Qiagen DNeasy Blood Extraction Kit was used to extract genomic DNA from the blood cell samples. The research as a whole found: In vitro tests confirmed that a few of the cytomegalovirus-associated TCR beta chains recognize cytomegalovirus antigens. A total of 150 to 200 TCR beta chains were listed by the study as associated with cytomegalovirus. A later analysis reported that several top co-occurrence clusters appeared linked to parvovirus B19, influenza, CMV and Epstein-Barr virus. A further reported finding was that TCR beta sequences accurately predicted the HLA-A and HLA-B alleles for most subjects in the first cohort. Most CMV-associated TCR beta chains appeared to be HLA-restricted in a later analysis, and the HLA associations seemed to be driven largely by CMV exposure. Linkage disequilibrium might explain the correlated functional status among segregating V segments, but an unknown experimental factor could not be ruled out. Because HLA typing was unavailable for some donors at each locus, only the typed subset was used in association tests. A later analysis found that HLA-associated TCR beta chains were more clonally expanded and had lower generation probabilities than equally common non-associated chains. The only immune exposure information available for the cohort was CMV serostatus. When HLA alleles, especially DR and DQ, strongly co-occurred, attributing TCR associations to individual alleles was difficult. Because the 87-base-pair reads could not distinguish some IMGT-functional V segments, including TRBV6-2 and TRBV6-3, those segments were excluded. In both the original and validation cohorts, the classifier was reported to diagnose cytomegalovirus status with high specificity and sensitivity. In this cohort, only TCR beta chains were sequenced, and detectable features were limited by the absence of alpha or paired-chain data. Compared with the approximately 600-donor mean, donors in an Asian-associated ancestry cluster had fewer N-insertions in productive TCRs, according to a later genetic analysis. A later analysis found that TCR association rates varied across HLA loci, with DRB1 alleles showing the most associated TCRs and HLA-C alleles the fewest. Presence/absence analyses assumed roughly uniform sequencing depth across donors, an assumption that may not hold. A later analysis associated around 16,000 TCR beta sequences with specific HLA alleles at a false discovery rate of 0.05. A cluster of highly shared sequence variants was judged likely to represent a technical artifact of the sequencing pipeline. Because counts were too low, roughly 16 rarely observed V segments, including chromosome 9 orphons, were excluded from the earlier analysis of fewer than 650 of the donors. An association between a missense DCLRE1C variant and V-gene and J-gene trimming of TCR beta chains was found in a later genetic analysis and replicated in an independent cohort. According to the authors, the approach could potentially be generalized to other disease states and immunological phenotypes. Most TCR sequences were seen in very few donors, while some public TCRs were found in many individuals. In an earlier analysis of about 600 of the donors, most TCR beta V segments appeared in productive rearrangements about 87% or about 30% of the time, broadly matching IMGT annotations.

The sample taken for sequencing was PBMCs. The TCR was taken from a man between 35 and 55 years old in good health and CMV-seropositive. The rearranged chain carries TRBV27 and TRBJ2-7; the D gene is perhaps TRBD2, from 5 matching bases. The bases are TGTGCCAGCAGTTTATCTGGCGAGGGCGAGCAGTACTTC. Its protein reads: CASSLSGEGEQYF.